One and the same sample provided the 27 T cell receptor beta chains below, sequenced in a study of cytomegalovirus exposure and HLA in healthy donors. PCR involved 60 Vbeta and 13 Jbeta primers. Profiled with immunoSEQ multiplex PCR; TCRdb holds only in-frame clones, not every one. In the table there are around 130,000 clones, about four fifths of which are singletons. The sequenced material came from PBMCs. The source of these receptors is a man aged 25 to 45 in good health and CMV-seronegative.

The V call is TRBV2, the J call TRBJ2-2; tentative D call: TRBD2 (6 bases). The CDR3 runs 13 residues. Germline lookup yields CDR1 SNHLY and CDR2 FYNNEI. Trimming took off 6 bases at V and 4 bases at J, with 9 bases between the two ends. The CDR3 is CASRTSVTGELFF. The CDR3 DNA sequence: TGTGCCAGCAGGACTAGTGTCACCGGGGAGCTGTTTTTT.

CDR3 amino acids: CASSSEINEQYF. Here the CDR3 DNA reads TGTGCCAGCAGCTCCGAGATAAACGAGCAGTACTTC. The chain recombines TRBV11-2 with TRBJ2-7; D gene uncertain. CDR3 length: 12 residues. Germline V lookup: CDR1 SGHAT, CDR2 FQNNGV. Trimming removed 4 bases from V and 5 bases from J, with 9 bases in between.

This clone was counted once. The gene calls are TRBV29-1 and TRBJ2-7; a possible D gene is TRBD2 (6 bases). Germline V gene data show CDR1 as SQVTM and CDR2 as ANQGSEA. This CDR3 has 13 residues. V was clipped by 1 base and J by 4 bases, with 11 bases between them. The CDR3: CSVEAPGRYEQYF. The CDR3 nucleotides read TGCAGCGTTGAAGCGCCAGGGAGGTACGAGCAGTACTTC.

The chain links TRBV4-3 to TRBJ1-1; D is unresolved. CDR1 and CDR2 (germline): LGHNA, YSLEER. Between the trimmed V and J ends, which lost 1 base and 1 base, there was a span of 13 bases. CDR3 size: 16 residues. The DNA for the CDR3 is TGCGCCAGCAGCCAAGCGCGGGGAGGGCAGAACACTGAAGCTTTCTTT. This gives the protein CASSQARGGQNTEAFF.

The chain joins TRBV5-1 to TRBJ2-3; 7 positions agree with TRBD2. The CDR3 covers 16 residues. The trim removed 4 bases at V and 1 base at J, leaving 9 bases unmatched. The germline CDR1 and CDR2 sequences are SGHRS and YFSETQ. CDR3 bases: TGCGCCAGCAGCACGCCCCGACTAGCCCGCACAGATACGCAGTATTTT. Amino acids: CASSTPRLARTDTQYF.

This clone was seen only a few times. The rearrangement uses TRBV13 and TRBJ2-2; a possible D gene is TRBD2 (5 bases). V lost 5 bases, J lost 3 bases, and 10 bases lay in between. Looked up from germline, CDR1 is PRHDT and CDR2 is FYEKMQ (reference sequence). This CDR3 spans 14 amino acids. Here the CDR3 reads CASSLPGDTGELFF. CDR3 nucleotide sequence: TGTGCCAGCAGCCTTCCCGGGGACACCGGGGAGCTGTTTTTT.

This clone showed up just a few times. The chain carries TRBV5-4 and TRBJ1-3; 7 bases map to TRBD1. V lost 2 bases and J lost 0; bases outside the gene matches: 5. Germline lookup yields CDR1 SGHNT and CDR2 YYREEE (reference sequence). The CDR3 runs to 16 residues. The CDR3 spells CASSFGQVSSGNTIYF. CDR3 in DNA: TGTGCCAGCAGCTTTGGACAGGTTAGCTCTGGAAACACCATATATTTT.

V gene TRBV30 combines with J gene TRBJ1-5; 8 bases are a match to TRBD1. V shed 6 bases, J shed 5 bases, and the junction held 3 bases outside the gene matches. The V gene's germline CDR1 is GTSNPN and CDR2 SVGIG (reference sequence). The CDR3 has 12 residues. The CDR3 region is CACTTGDQPQHF. The DNA of the CDR3 is TGTGCCTGTACGACAGGGGATCAGCCCCAGCATTTT.

The rearrangement links TRBV27 to TRBJ2-1, with D tentatively TRBD2 (6 bases). This CDR3 region has 14 residues. Germline CDR1 is MNHEY and CDR2 is SMNVEV (reference sequence). Trimming shortened V by 5 bases and J by 4 bases, and 12 bases separated the two germline ends. The chain's CDR3 is CASSDGTSYNEQFF. The DNA for the CDR3 is TGTGCCAGCAGTGACGGGACTTCTTACAATGAGCAGTTCTTC.

V usage is TRBV10-3 and J usage is TRBJ2-7, with 9 bases matching TRBD2. V lost 9 bases to trimming and J lost 3 bases; unmatched junction nucleotides: 9. Germline CDR1 and CDR2: ENHRY and SYGVKD. The CDR3 has 14 residues. In DNA, the CDR3 is TGTGCCATTTCCCACACAGCGGGGGGCTACGAGCAGTACTTC. It yields the protein CAISHTAGGYEQYF.

This clone was found a few times. The rearrangement uses TRBV28 and TRBJ2-5; 10 bases align to TRBD1. V lost 7 bases and J lost 4; bases outside the gene matches: 3. This CDR3 region has 13 residues. Germline assignment: CDR1 MDHEN and CDR2 SYDVKM. The chain's CDR3 is CASKGTGVETQYF. The CDR3, as DNA: TGTGCCAGCAAGGGGACAGGGGTAGAGACCCAGTACTTC.

V gene TRBV27 combines with J gene TRBJ2-7, with 11 bases that match TRBD1. This CDR3 comprises 15 residues. With 3 bases clipped from V and 4 bases from J, the junction kept 5 bases outside the gene matches. Germline V gene sequence: CDR1 MNHEY, CDR2 SMNVEV (reference sequence). CDR3 amino acids: CASSLGTGGTYEQYF. The CDR3 DNA sequence: TGTGCCAGCAGTTTGGGGACAGGGGGAACGTACGAGCAGTACTTC.

The V and J genes are TRBV28 and TRBJ2-1, with TRBD2 identical over 14 bases. CDR3 length equals 17 residues. The germline CDR1 and CDR2 sequences are MDHEN and SYDVKM. V lost 6 bases to trimming and J lost 2 bases; unmatched junction nucleotides: 6. CDR3 amino acids: CASRGLAGAVPYNEQFF. The CDR3 coding sequence is TGTGCCAGCAGGGGACTAGCGGGAGCTGTGCCCTACAATGAGCAGTTCTTC.

This clone was recorded once. The chain recombines TRBV28 with TRBJ2-5; 11 bases map to TRBD1. Germline V gives CDR1 MDHEN, CDR2 SYDVKM. J gave up 4 bases and V 3 bases, and 13 bases lay outside the gene matches. The CDR3 is 18 amino acids. Written as DNA, the CDR3 is TGTGCCAGCAGTTTGGGCGGACAGGGGGCAATTAGGAGAGAGACCCAGTACTTC. It codes for CASSLGGQGAIRRETQYF.

The chain employs TRBV30 and TRBJ1-3, with no clear D. The CDR3 is 11 residues long. V was pared by 3 bases and J by 8 bases, with 8 bases between. The V gene's germline CDR1 is GTSNPN and CDR2 SVGIG (reference sequence). CDR3: CAWRAEDTIYF. The CDR3 region has the DNA TGTGCCTGGAGAGCTGAAGACACCATATATTTT.

The V and J genes are TRBV7-6 and TRBJ2-3, with 14 positions matching TRBD2. Germline V lookup: CDR1 SGHVS, CDR2 FNYEAQ. The V and J ends lost 0 bases and 8 bases, in that order; junction bases with no gene match: 7. The CDR3 is 17 residues long. The CDR3 DNA sequence: TGTGCCAGCAGCTTAGCGCTTGGGACTAGCGGGAGTGGTACGCAGTATTTT. This translates into CASSLALGTSGSGTQYF.

The chain has TRBV11-1 and TRBJ2-7, with 8 bases identical to TRBD1. The germline gives CDR1 SGHAT, CDR2 FQDESV (reference sequence). The CDR3 extends over 15 amino acids. Trimming cost V 3 bases and J 1 base; bases outside gene matches: 5. The CDR3 DNA follows: TGTGCCAGCAGCTTGCCCGGGACAGGTTCCTACGAGCAGTACTTC. This translates into CASSLPGTGSYEQYF.

The V call is TRBV5-4, the J call TRBJ1-2; tentative D call: TRBD1 (6 bases). This CDR3 spans 12 amino acids. CDR1 SGHNT and CDR2 YYREEE come from the germline V gene (reference sequence). V lost 4 bases, J lost 3 bases, and 7 bases lay in between. DNA of the CDR3: TGTGCCAGCAGCCGACAGGACTATGGCTACACCTTC. Translation gives CASSRQDYGYTF.

The chain combines TRBV7-9 with TRBJ2-7; 12 nucleotides agree with TRBD2. The V segment lost 1 base and the J segment 6 bases; nucleotides outside the gene matches: 7. Germline lookup yields CDR1 SEHNR and CDR2 FQNEAQ (reference sequence). The CDR3 consists of 16 residues. CDR3 amino acids: CASSLGTSGIRSEQYF. The CDR3 nucleotides are TGTGCCAGCAGCTTAGGGACTAGCGGGATACGGAGCGAGCAGTACTTC.

The V call is TRBV5-8, the J call TRBJ2-1; maybe TRBD1 (6 bases). Germline CDR1 reads SGHTS; CDR2 reads YDEGEE. CDR3 size: 12 residues. Trimming cost V 4 bases and J 14 bases, with 16 bases left between them. This CDR3 reads CASSLWMDSEFF. CDR3 nucleotides: TGTGCCAGCAGCCTTTGGATGGACAGCGAGTTCTTC. Full variable domain (outside the CDR3, taken from reference TRBV5-8 and TRBJ2-1): EAGVTQSPTHLIKTRGQQATLRCSPISGHTSVYWYQQALGLGLQFLLWYDEGEERNRGNFPPRFSGRQFPNYSSELNVNALELEDSALYLCASSLWMDSEFFGPGTRLTVL.

The V and J genes are TRBV28 and TRBJ1-5; 10 nucleotides align to TRBD1. The trim removed 3 bases at V and 7 bases at J, leaving 6 bases unmatched. This CDR3 has 15 residues. Germline lookup yields CDR1 MDHEN and CDR2 SYDVKM. The CDR3 sequence: CASSLDRGRSQPQHF. The CDR3, as DNA: TGTGCCAGCAGTTTGGACAGGGGGAGAAGCCAGCCCCAGCATTTT.

V and J are TRBV7-9 and TRBJ1-1; 7 bases match TRBD1. J lost 0 bases, V lost 1 base, and 8 bases had no gene match. Germline-derived CDR1 and CDR2 are SEHNR and FQNEAQ (reference sequence). The CDR3 spans 17 residues. The CDR3 sequence: CASSLGQGRNMNTEAFF. CDR3 nucleotide sequence: TGTGCCAGCAGCTTAGGACAGGGTAGGAATATGAACACTGAAGCTTTCTTT. Full variable domain (remainder filled in from reference TRBV7-9 and TRBJ1-1): DTGVSQNPRHKITKRGQNVTFRCDPISEHNRLYWYRQTLGQGPEFLTYFQNEAQLEKSRLLSDRFSAERPKGSFSTLEIQRTEQGDSAMYLCASSLGQGRNMNTEAFFGQGTRLTVV.

The V gene is TRBV6-5, the J gene TRBJ2-1; possibly TRBD2 for D (5 bases). Germline values: CDR1 MNHEY, CDR2 SVGAGI. The CDR3 is made up of 14 amino acids. Trimming removed 6 bases from V and 5 bases from J, with 14 bases in between. The CDR3 sequence is CASRVGSVNNEQFF. The DNA for the CDR3 is TGTGCCAGCAGGGTCGGTAGCGTCAACAATGAGCAGTTCTTC.

This clone was counted a single time. This chain joins TRBV9 and TRBJ2-3; D is unresolved. Germline V gene sequence: CDR1 SGDLS, CDR2 YYNGEE. There are 15 residues in the CDR3. The V and J ends lost 0 bases and 0 bases respectively, with 8 bases between them. In DNA, the CDR3 is TGTGCCAGCAGCGTAGGCAGATTAAGCACAGATACGCAGTATTTT. As protein: CASSVGRLSTDTQYF.

A word on this clone: The junction departs from germline at one end; a sequencing error may be responsible. CDR3: CASSLGVDTEAFF. The CDR3 DNA reads as TGTGCTAGCAGCCTCGGGGTTGACACTGAAGCTTTCTTT. This chain links TRBV7-7 with TRBJ1-1, with D hard to call. CDR3 size: 13 residues. Germline loops: CDR1 SSHAT, CDR2 FNYEAQ (reference sequence).

This clone was seen a few times. Written as DNA, the CDR3 is TGCGCCACCTCGGGACAGGGCTATGGAGATACGCAGTATTTT. This gives the protein CATSGQGYGDTQYF. The chain joins TRBV5-1 to TRBJ2-3; TRBD1 agrees at 9 bases. In germline, CDR1 is SGHRS, CDR2 YFSETQ. This CDR3 contains 14 residues. The trim removed 9 bases at V and 5 bases at J, leaving 10 bases unmatched. The whole variable domain, filled in from reference TRBV5-1 and TRBJ2-3, reads KAGVTQTPRYLIKTRGQQVTLSCSPISGHRSVSWYQQTPGQGLQFLFEYFSETQRNKGNFPGRFSGRQFSNSRSEMNVSTLELGDSALYLCATSGQGYGDTQYFGPGTRLTVL.

The genes are TRBV4-3 and TRBJ1-3; 7 bases agree with TRBD1. Germline V gene lookup returns CDR1 LGHNA and CDR2 YSLEER. The V segment lost 2 bases and the J segment 0 bases; nucleotides outside the gene matches: 4. This CDR3 region has 16 residues. CDR3 in amino acids: CASSQPGQNSGNTIYF. The CDR3 region has the DNA TGCGCCAGCAGCCAACCGGGACAGAACTCTGGAAACACCATATATTTT.